This T cell receptor beta chain is from a study of T cells and Merkel cell carcinoma outcomes. Study-level points and caveats: In Merkel cell carcinoma, repertoire and T-cell density reportedly predicted outcomes.

Here immunoSEQ multiplex PCR was the method, and the copy in TCRdb shows in-frame clones only, minus some. Of roughly 120 clones detected, roughly 93% appear once; the ten largest clones hold under 12%. Concerning this clone: What it binds is not known.

The sample was tumor tissue from Merkel cell carcinoma. This TCR derives from a human donor with Merkel cell carcinoma.

CDR3 DNA: TGTGCCAGCAGCTCCGGGACTAGCGGCTACAATGAGCAGTTCTTC. It encodes CASSSGTSGYNEQFF. The chain has TRBV7-3 and TRBJ2-1, with 11 bases that match TRBD2. The CDR3 spans 15 residues. Unmatched junction bases numbered 2, after V lost 4 bases and J lost 3 bases. Germline V gene lookup returns CDR1 SGHTA and CDR2 FQGTGA.